This T cell receptor (beta chain) was recovered during a study of blood T cell repertoires in COVID-19. Study-level background: Donors in the United States, Italy and Spain gave samples during acute or convalescent COVID-19. Nucleic acid was either cDNA or gDNA, and it came from T cells, B-cell-depleted T cells, or PBMCs.

Method: immunoSEQ multiplex PCR; TCRdb's copy keeps in-frame clones and lacks some. Of around 140,000 clones in the sample, 88% were seen once. Trimming took 4 bases from V and 7 from J, leaving 12 bases between them. The CDR3 sequence is 12 residues long. Germline V lookup: CDR1 SGHRS, CDR2 YFSETQ. The receptor was isolated from a man between 65 and 79 years old with active COVID-19. The V call is TRBV5-1, the J call TRBJ2-7, with D perhaps matching TRBD1 (6 bases). The source material was peripheral blood. This chain's CDR3 is CASSPERGEQYF. The CDR3 coding sequence is TGCGCCAGCAGCCCGGAGAGGGGGGAGCAGTACTTC.